These T cell receptor beta chains were read from a single sample in a study of vaccination and CD4 T cells after COVID-19. Each CDR3 protein gets one entry after TCRdb re-called the PCR reads with MiXCR. The table has around 12,000 distinct CDR3 sequences, about 38% seen once; the top ten hold roughly 11%. These TCRs' antigens remain unknown. Sequenced here: CD4+ T cells from blood, cultured in vitro, sampled after SARS-CoV-2 vaccination. These receptors originate from a human donor who had recovered from COVID-19. Both conserved end residues are part of each CDR3. A D gene is named only where the DNA matches it firmly. A clone size is listed for some rows: how often the clone was seen (once, few, many), or a class if it is expanded.

TRBV7-9	TRBJ2-5	-	TRBD1	CASSPPPTGEETQYF	TGTGCCAGCAGCCCGCCCCCGACAGGGGAAGAGACCCAGTACTTC
TRBV19	TRBJ1-5	few	-	CASSVVAGASNQPQHF	TGTGCCAGTAGTGTAGTGGCGGGGGCGAGCAATCAGCCCCAGCATTTT
TRBV6-1	TRBJ1-1	-	-	CASRFGGRNTEAFF	TGTGCCAGCCGGTTTGGGGGACGGAACACTGAAGCTTTCTTT
TRBV20-1	TRBJ1-1	-	TRBD1	CSARRQGGEAFF	TGCAGTGCTAGGAGACAGGGGGGGGAAGCTTTCTTT
TRBV18	TRBJ2-1	-	-	CASSPLSGPIHEQFF	TGTGCCAGCTCACCATTGAGCGGTCCCATCCATGAGCAGTTCTTC
TRBV6-5	TRBJ2-2	-	TRBD1	CASSYPTGRPYTGELFF	TGTGCCAGCAGTTACCCGACAGGGAGACCCTACACCGGGGAGCTGTTTTTT
TRBV28	TRBJ2-3	few	TRBD2	CASSLVAGGWDTQYF	TGTGCCAGCAGTTTAGTTGCGGGAGGATGGGATACGCAGTATTTT
TRBV7-2	TRBJ1-2	-	-	CASSLIGRSNGYTF	TGTGCCAGCAGCTTAATCGGCCGGTCAAATGGCTACACCTTC
TRBV24-1	TRBJ2-7	-	TRBD1	CATSETGLYEQYF	TGTGCCACCAGTGAGACAGGGCTCTACGAGCAGTACTTC
TRBV6-1	TRBJ1-3	-	-	CASSQGGHTTYF	TGTGCCAGCAGCCAAGGAGGGCACACCACATATTTT
TRBV20-1	TRBJ2-7	few	TRBD2	CSARGTSGGYTYEQYF	TGCAGTGCTCGGGGGACTAGCGGGGGATACACCTACGAGCAGTACTTC
TRBV7-2	TRBJ1-6	few	TRBD1	CASSWALTGTSYNSPLHF	TGTGCCAGCAGCTGGGCGCTGACAGGGACCTCCTATAATTCACCCCTCCACTTT
TRBV18	TRBJ1-6	-	-	CASSRLIFDSSPNSPLHF	TGTGCCAGCTCACGCCTAATCTTCGACAGCTCCCCTAATTCACCCCTCCACTTT
TRBV20-1	TRBJ2-7	-	-	CSARDVYVVAKQYF	TGCAGTGCTAGAGATGTGTATGTTGTTGCCAAGCAGTACTTC
TRBV7-9	TRBJ2-1	few	-	CASSPRGRGRDNEQFF	TGTGCCAGCAGCCCCAGGGGCAGGGGGAGGGACAATGAGCAGTTCTTC
TRBV28	TRBJ1-1	-	TRBD1	CASRATGTGWTEAFF	TGTGCCAGCAGGGCCACCGGGACAGGTTGGACTGAAGCTTTCTTT
TRBV12-3/TRBV12-4	TRBJ1-1	-	TRBD1	CASGDRVTEAFF	TGTGCCAGCGGGGACAGGGTCACTGAAGCTTTCTTT
TRBV24-1	TRBJ1-5	-	-	CATSDSGRGVGNQPQHF	TGTGCCACCAGTGATTCGGGACGCGGAGTTGGCAATCAGCCCCAGCATTTT